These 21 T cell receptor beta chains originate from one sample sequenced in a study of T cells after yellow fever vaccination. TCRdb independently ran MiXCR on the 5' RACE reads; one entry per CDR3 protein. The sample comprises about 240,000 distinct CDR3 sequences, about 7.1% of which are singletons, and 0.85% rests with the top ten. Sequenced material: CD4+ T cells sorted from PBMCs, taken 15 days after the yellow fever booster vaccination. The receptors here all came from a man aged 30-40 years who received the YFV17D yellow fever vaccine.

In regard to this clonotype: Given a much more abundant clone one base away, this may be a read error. In DNA, the CDR3 is TGCAGTGCCGGACCGATAAAGACTGAAGCTTTCTTT. It translates to CSAGPIKTEAFF. V gene TRBV20-1 combines with J gene TRBJ1-1, with no clear D. CDR1 and CDR2 (germline): DFQATT, SNEGSKA (reference sequence). Trimming removed 6 bases from V and 5 bases from J, with 13 bases in between. The CDR3 runs 12 residues.

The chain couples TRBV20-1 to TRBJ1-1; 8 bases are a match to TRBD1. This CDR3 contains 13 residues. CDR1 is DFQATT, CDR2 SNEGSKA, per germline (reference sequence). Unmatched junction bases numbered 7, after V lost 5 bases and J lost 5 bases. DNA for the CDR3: TGCAGTGCTCCGACAGGGGCCCGGACTGAAGCTTTCTTT. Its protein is CSAPTGARTEAFF.

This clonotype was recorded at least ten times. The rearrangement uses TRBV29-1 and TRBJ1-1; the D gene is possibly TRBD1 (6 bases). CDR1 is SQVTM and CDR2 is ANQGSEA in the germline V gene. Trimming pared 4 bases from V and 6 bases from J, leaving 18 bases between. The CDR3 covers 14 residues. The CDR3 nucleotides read TGCAGCGTTGGCACTCCAGGGGCGACTCCTGAAGCTTTCTTT. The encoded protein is CSVGTPGATPEAFF.

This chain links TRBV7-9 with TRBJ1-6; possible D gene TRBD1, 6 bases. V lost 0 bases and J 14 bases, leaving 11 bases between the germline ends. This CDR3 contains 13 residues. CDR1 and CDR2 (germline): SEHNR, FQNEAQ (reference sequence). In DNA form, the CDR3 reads TGTGCCAGCAGCTTAGCTCAGGGGTCGACCCTCCACTTT. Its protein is CASSLAQGSTLHF.

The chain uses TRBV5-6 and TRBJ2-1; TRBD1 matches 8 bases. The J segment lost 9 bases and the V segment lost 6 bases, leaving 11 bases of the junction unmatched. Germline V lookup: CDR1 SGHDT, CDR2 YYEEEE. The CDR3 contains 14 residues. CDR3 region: CASNLDRGMGEQFF. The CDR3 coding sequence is TGTGCCAGCAACCTTGACAGGGGAATGGGTGAGCAGTTCTTC.

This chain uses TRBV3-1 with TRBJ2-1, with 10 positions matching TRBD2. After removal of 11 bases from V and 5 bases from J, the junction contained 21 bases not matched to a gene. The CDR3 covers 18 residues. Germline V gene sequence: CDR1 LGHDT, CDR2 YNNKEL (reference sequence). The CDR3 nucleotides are TGTGCCTTCTGTTTTCGGTCTTCTAGCGGGAGTCTCCACAATGAGCAGTTCTTC. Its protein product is CAFCFRSSSGSLHNEQFF.

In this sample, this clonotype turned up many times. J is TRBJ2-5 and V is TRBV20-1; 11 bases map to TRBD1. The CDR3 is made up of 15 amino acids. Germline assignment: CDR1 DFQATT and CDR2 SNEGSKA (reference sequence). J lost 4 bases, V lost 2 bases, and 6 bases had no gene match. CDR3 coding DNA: TGCAGTGCTAGAAAAGGGACAGGGGGGTCAGAGACCCAGTACTTC. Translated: CSARKGTGGSETQYF.

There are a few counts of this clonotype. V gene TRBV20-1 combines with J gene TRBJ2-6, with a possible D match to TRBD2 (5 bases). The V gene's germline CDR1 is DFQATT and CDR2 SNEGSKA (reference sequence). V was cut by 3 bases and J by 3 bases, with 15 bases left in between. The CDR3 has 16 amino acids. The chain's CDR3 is CSASSRVTNGANVLTF. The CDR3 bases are TGCAGTGCTAGTTCGAGGGTTACTAATGGGGCCAACGTCCTGACTTTC.

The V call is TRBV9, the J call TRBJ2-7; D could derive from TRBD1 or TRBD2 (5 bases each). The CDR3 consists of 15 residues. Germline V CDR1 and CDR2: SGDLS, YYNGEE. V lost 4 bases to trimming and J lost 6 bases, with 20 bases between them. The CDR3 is CASSSYSQGASEQYF. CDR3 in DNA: TGTGCCAGCAGCTCCTATTCCCAGGGAGCCTCCGAGCAGTACTTC.

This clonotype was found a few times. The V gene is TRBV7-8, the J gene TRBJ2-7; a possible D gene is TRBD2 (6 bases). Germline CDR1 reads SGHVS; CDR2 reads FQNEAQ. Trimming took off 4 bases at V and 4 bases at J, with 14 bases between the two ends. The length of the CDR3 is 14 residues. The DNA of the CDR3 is TGTGCCAGCAGCTCCAGGGCGGGATCATACGAGCAGTACTTC. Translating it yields CASSSRAGSYEQYF.

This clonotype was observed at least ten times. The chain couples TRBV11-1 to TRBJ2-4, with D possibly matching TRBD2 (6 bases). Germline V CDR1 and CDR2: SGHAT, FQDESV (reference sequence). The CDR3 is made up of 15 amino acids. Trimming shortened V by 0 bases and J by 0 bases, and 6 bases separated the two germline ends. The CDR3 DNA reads TGTGCCAGCAGCTTAGCGGGACTAGCCAAAAACATTCAGTACTTC. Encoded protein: CASSLAGLAKNIQYF.

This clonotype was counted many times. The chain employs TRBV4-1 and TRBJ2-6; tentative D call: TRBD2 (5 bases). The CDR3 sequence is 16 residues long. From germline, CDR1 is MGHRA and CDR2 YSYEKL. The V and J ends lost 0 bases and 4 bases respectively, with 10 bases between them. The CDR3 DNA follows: TGCGCCAGCAGCCAAGATCCCGGGGTCGGGGCCAACGTCCTGACTTTC. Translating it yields CASSQDPGVGANVLTF.

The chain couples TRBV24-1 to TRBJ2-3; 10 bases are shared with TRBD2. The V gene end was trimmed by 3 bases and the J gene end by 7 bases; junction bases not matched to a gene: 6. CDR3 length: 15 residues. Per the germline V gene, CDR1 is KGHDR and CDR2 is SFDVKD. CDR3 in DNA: TGTGCCACCAGTGATCCTTTAGCGGGAGGACATACGCAGTATTTT. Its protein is CATSDPLAGGHTQYF.

Here the CDR3 DNA reads TGTGCCAGCAGCGCCGACGGCCGGAATGAAAAACTGTTTTTT. Encoded protein: CASSADGRNEKLFF. The V gene is TRBV9, the J gene TRBJ1-4, with unresolved D. Germline CDR1 is SGDLS and CDR2 is YYNGEE. This CDR3 region has 14 residues. Trimming shortened V by 3 bases and J by 5 bases, and 11 bases separated the two germline ends.

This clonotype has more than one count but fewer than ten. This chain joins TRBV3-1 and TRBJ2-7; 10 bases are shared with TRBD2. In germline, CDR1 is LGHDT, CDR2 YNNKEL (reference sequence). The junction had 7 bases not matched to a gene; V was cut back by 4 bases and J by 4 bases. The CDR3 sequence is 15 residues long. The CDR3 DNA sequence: TGTGCCAGCAGCCTAGCCGGGACTAGCGAGTACGAGCAGTACTTC. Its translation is CASSLAGTSEYEQYF.

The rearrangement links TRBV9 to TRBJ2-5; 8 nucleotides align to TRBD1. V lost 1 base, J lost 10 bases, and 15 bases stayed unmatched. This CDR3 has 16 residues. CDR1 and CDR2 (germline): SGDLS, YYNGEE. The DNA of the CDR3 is TGTGCCAGCAGCGTATCTGCCGGAACAGGGGGTTTGGGCCAGTACTTC. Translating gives CASSVSAGTGGLGQYF.

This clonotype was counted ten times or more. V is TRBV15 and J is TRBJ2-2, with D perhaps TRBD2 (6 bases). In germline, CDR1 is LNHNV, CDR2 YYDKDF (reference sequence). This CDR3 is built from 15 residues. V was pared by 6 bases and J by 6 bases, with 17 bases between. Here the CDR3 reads CATRSSGLISGELFF. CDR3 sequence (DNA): TGTGCCACCAGGTCGAGCGGGCTTATCTCCGGGGAGCTGTTTTTT.

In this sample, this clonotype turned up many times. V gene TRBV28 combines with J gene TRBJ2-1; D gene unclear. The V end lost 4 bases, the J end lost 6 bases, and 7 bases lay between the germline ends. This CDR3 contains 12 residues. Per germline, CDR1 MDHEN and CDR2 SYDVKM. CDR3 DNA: TGTGCCAGCAGTTCCGGAGTCAATGAGCAGTTCTTC. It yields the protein CASSSGVNEQFF.

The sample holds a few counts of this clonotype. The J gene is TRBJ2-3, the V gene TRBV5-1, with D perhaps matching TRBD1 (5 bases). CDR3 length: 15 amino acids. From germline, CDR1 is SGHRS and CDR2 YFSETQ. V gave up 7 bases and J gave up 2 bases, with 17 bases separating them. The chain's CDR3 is CASGAQGGATDTQYF. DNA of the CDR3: TGCGCCAGCGGGGCCCAGGGCGGCGCCACAGATACGCAGTATTTT.

CDR3 region: CASSLEGSREAFF. In DNA form, the CDR3 reads TGCGCCAGCAGCTTGGAAGGGTCGCGTGAAGCTTTCTTT. The chain has TRBV5-1 and TRBJ1-1; no definite D call. Germline V gene sequence: CDR1 SGHRS, CDR2 YFSETQ. The CDR3 loop spans 13 amino acids. The V end lost 0 bases, the J end lost 7 bases, and 10 bases lay between the germline ends. Full variable domain (remainder filled in from reference TRBV5-1 and TRBJ1-1): KAGVTQTPRYLIKTRGQQVTLSCSPISGHRSVSWYQQTPGQGLQFLFEYFSETQRNKGNFPGRFSGRQFSNSRSEMNVSTLELGDSALYLCASSLEGSREAFFGQGTRLTVV.

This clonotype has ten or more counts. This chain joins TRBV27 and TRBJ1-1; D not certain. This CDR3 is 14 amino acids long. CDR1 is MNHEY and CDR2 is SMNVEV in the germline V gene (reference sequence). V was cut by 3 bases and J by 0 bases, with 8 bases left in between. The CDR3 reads CASSLSGLNTEAFF. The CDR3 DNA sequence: TGTGCCAGCAGTTTGTCAGGTCTGAACACTGAAGCTTTCTTT.